The subject of this entry is one T cell receptor (beta chain). Its antigen remains unknown. V lost 2 bases, J lost 7 bases, and 6 bases stayed unmatched. The CDR3 extends over 15 amino acids. Germline V gene lookup returns CDR1 SGHRS and CDR2 YFSETQ. This sample stems from a study of cytomegalovirus exposure and HLA in healthy donors. Study summary: Falling in the Caucasian-associated ancestry cluster were 81% of 350 to 400 genotyped donors. Findings of the study overall: Three CMV-associated chains were confirmed in vitro to be specific for CMV antigens. Available immune exposure information was restricted to CMV serostatus only.

60 Vbeta and 13 Jbeta primers were used in PCR. Sequencing used immunoSEQ multiplex PCR; TCRdb keeps in-frame clones, though not all of them. The data hold around 150,000 clones, with roughly 83% observed a single time. The TCR comes from a middle-aged man in good health and CMV-seropositive. The V and J genes are TRBV5-1 and TRBJ2-7, with 13 positions matching TRBD2. The sequenced sample consisted of PBMCs. CDR3 in DNA: TGCGCCAGCAGCTTACTAGCGGGAGGGCCGGGTGAGCAGTACTTC. Translated: CASSLLAGGPGEQYF.